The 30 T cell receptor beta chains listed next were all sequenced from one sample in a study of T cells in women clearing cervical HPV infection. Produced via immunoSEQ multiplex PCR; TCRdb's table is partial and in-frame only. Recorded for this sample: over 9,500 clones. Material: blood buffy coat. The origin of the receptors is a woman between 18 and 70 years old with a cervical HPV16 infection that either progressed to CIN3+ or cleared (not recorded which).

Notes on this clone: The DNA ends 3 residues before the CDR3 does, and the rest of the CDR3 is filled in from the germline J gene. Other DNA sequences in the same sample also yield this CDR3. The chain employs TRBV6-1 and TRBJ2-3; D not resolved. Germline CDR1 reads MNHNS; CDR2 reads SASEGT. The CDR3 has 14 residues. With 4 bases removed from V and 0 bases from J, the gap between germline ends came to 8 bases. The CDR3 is CASSGVTSTDTQYF. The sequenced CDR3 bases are TGTGCCAGCAGTGGAGTGACTAGCACAGATACG.

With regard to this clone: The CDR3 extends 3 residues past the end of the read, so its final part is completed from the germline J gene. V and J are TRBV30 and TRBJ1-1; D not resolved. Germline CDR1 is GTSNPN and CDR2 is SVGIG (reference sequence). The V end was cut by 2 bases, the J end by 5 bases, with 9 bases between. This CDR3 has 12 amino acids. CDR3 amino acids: CAWSLRATEAFF. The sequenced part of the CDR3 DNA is TGTGCCTGGAGTTTAAGGGCGACTGAA.

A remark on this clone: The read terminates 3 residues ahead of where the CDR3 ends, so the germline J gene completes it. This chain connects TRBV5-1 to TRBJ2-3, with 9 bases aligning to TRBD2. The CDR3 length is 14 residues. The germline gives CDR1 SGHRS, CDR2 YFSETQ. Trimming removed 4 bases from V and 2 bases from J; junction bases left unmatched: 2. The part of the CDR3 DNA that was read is TGCGCCAGCAGCCTAGCGGGGTTCACAGATACG. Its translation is CASSLAGFTDT. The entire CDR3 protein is CASSLAGFTDTQYF.

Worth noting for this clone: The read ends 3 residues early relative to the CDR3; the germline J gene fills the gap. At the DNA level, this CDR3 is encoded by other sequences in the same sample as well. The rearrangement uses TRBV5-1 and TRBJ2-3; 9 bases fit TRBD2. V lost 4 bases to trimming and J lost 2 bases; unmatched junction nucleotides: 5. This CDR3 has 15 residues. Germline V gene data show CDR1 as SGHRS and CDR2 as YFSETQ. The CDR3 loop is CASSLAGKNTDTQYF. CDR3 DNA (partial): TGCGCCAGCAGCCTAGCGGGGAAAAACACAGATACG.

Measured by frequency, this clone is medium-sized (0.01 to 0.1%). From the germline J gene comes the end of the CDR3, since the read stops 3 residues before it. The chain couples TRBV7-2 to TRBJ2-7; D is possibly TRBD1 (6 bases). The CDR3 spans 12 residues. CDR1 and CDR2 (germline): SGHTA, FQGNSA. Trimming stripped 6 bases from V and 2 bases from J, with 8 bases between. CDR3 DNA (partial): TGTGCCAGCAGGGGGGACACCTACGAG. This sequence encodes CASRGDTYE. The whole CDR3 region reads CASRGDTYEQYF.

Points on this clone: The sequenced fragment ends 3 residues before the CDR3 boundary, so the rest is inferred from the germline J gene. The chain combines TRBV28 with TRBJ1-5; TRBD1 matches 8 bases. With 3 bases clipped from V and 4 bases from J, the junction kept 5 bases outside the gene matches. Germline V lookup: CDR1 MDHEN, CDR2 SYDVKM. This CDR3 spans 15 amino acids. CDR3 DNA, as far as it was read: TGTGCCAGCAGTTTCCCCGGACAGGGTAATCAGCCC. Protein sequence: CASSFPGQGNQP. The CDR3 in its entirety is CASSFPGQGNQPQHF.

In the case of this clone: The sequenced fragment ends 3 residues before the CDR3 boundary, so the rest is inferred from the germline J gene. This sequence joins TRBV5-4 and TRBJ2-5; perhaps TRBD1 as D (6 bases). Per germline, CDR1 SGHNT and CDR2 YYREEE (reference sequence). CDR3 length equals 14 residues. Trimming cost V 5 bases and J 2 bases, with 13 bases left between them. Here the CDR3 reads CASRQNRDQETQYF. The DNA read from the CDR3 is TGTGCCAGCAGACAAAACAGGGATCAAGAGACC.

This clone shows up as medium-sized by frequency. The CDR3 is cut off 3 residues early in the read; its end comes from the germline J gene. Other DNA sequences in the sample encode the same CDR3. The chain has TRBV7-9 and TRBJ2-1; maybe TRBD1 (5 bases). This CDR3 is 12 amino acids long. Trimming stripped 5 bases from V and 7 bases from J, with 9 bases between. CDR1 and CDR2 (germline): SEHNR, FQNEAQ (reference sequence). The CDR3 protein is CASSPGYNEQFF. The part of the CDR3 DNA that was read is TGTGCCAGCAGCCCAGGGTATAATGAG.

The CDR3 bases that were read are TGTGCCAGCAGCTTAGGGACAGGGGCTGAA. Translated, it gives CASSLGTGAE. The CDR3, in full, reads CASSLGTGAEAFF. This sequence joins TRBV13 and TRBJ1-1, with TRBD1 matching over 8 bases. The observed sequence ends 3 residues before the CDR3 terminus, with the missing tail filled in from the germline J gene. Losses at the gene ends were 0 bases for V and 6 bases for J; bases not matched to a gene: 0. This CDR3 comprises 13 residues. CDR1 is PRHDT, CDR2 FYEKMQ, per germline (reference sequence).

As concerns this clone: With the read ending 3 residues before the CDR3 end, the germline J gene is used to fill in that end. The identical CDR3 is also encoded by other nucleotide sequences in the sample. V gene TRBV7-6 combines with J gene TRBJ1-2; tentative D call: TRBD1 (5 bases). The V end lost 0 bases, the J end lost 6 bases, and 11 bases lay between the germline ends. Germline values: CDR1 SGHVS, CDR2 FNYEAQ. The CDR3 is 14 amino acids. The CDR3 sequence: CASSLAGGTDGYTF. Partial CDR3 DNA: TGTGCCAGCAGCTTAGCCGGGGGAACGGATGGC.

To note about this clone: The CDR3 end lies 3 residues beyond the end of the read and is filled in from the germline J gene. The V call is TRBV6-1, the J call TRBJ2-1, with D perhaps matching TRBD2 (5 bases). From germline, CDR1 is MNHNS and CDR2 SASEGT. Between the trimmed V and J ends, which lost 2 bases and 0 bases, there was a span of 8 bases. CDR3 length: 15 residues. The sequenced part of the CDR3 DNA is TGTGCCAGCAGTGAAACGGGGAACTCCTACAATGAG. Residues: CASSETGNSYNE. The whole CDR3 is CASSETGNSYNEQFF.

The DNA read from the CDR3 is TGTGCCAGTAGTATCGACAGGGGGCAGGAAAAG. It translates to CASSIDRGQEK. In full, the CDR3 is CASSIDRGQEKLFF. The chain carries TRBV19 and TRBJ2-2; 10 bases match TRBD1. The CDR3 goes on 3 residues after the read ends, and that part is filled in from the germline J gene. This CDR3 is built from 14 residues. Germline V gives CDR1 LNHDA, CDR2 SQIVND (reference sequence).

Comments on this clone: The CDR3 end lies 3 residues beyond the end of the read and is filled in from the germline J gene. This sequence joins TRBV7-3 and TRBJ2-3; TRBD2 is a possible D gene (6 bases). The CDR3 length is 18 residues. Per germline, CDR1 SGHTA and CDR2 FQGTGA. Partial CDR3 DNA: TGTGCCAGCAATTTTCGGGGCTCCGGAACATCTTGGGGGGAGACG. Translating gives CASNFRGSGTSWGET. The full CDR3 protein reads CASNFRGSGTSWGETQYF.

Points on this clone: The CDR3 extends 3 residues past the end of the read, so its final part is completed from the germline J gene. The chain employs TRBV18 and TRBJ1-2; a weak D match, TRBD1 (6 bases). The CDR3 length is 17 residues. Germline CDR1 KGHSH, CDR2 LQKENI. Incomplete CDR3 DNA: TGTGCCAGCTCACCTGAGGGCGGGGGGGCTGCGGGCGATGAC. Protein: CASSPEGGGAAGDD. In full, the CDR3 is CASSPEGGGAAGDDYTF.

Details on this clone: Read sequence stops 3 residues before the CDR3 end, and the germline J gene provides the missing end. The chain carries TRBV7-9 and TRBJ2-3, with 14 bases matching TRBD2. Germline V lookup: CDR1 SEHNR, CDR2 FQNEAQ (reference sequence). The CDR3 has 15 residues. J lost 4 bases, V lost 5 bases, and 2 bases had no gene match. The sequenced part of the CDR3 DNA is TGTGCCAGCAGCAAGGGACTAGCGGGGGCAGATACG. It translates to CASSKGLAGADT. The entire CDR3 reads CASSKGLAGADTQYF.

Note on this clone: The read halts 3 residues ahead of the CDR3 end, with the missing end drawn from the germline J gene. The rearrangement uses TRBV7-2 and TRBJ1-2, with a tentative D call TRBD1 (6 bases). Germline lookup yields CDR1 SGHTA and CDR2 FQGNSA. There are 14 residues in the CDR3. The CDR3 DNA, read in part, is TGTGCCAGCAGCGTAACTGGGACAAGGGAAGGC. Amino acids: CASSVTGTREG. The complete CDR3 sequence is CASSVTGTREGYTF.

CDR3 bases read: TGCGCCAGCAGCTTGGACAGCTACAATGAG. Protein: CASSLDSYNE. The CDR3 as a whole reads CASSLDSYNEQFF. The V gene is TRBV5-1, the J gene TRBJ2-1, with D unclear. Read sequence stops 3 residues before the CDR3 end, and the germline J gene provides the missing end. Germline loops: CDR1 SGHRS, CDR2 YFSETQ. The CDR3 runs 13 residues. Deletions cut 0 bases from V and 3 bases from J, with 4 bases between.

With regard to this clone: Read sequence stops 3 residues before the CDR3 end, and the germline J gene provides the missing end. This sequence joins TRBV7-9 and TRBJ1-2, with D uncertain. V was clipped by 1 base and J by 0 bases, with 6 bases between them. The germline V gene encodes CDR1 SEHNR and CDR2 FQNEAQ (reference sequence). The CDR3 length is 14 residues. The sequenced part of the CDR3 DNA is TGTGCCAGCAGCTTAGGGCCAGCTAACTATGGC. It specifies CASSLGPANYG. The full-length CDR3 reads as CASSLGPANYGYTF.

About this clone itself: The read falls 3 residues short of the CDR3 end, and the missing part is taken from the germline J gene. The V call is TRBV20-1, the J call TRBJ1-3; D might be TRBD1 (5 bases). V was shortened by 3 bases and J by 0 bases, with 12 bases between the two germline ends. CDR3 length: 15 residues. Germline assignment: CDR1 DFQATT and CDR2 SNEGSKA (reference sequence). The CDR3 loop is CSASPGLTSGNTIYF. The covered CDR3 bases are TGCAGTGCTAGCCCAGGGTTAACCTCTGGAAACACC.

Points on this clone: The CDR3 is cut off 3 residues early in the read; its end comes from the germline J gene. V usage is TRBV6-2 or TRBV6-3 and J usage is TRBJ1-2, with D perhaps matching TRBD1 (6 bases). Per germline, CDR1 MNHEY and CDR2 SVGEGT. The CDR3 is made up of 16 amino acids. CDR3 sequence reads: CASSYSSAGVYNDYTF. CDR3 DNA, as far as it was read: TGTGCCAGCAGTTACTCGAGTGCAGGGGTATACAATGAC.

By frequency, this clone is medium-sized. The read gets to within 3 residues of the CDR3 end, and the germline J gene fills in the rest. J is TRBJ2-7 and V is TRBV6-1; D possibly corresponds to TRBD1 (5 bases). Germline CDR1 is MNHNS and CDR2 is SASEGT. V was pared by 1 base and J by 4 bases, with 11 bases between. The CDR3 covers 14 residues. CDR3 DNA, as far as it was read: TGTGCCAGCAGTGAAGAGAAGGGGCGGTACGAG. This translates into CASSEEKGRYE. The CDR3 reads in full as CASSEEKGRYEQYF.

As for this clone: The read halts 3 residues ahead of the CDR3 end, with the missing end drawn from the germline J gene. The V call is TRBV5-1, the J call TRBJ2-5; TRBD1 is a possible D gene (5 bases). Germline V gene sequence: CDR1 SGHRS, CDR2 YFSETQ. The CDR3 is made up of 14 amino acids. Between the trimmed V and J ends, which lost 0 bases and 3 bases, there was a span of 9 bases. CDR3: CASSLETDEETQYF. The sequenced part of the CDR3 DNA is TGCGCCAGCAGCTTGGAGACAGACGAAGAGACC.

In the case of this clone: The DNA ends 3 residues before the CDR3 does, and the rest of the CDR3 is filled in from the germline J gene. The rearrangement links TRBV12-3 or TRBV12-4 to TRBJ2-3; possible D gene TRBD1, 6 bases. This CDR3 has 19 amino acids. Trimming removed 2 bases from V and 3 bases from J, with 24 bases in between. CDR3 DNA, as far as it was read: TGTGCCAGCAGTTTATTGATCCCCGTCGGACAGATCCTAACAGATACG. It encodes CASSLLIPVGQILTDT. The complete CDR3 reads CASSLLIPVGQILTDTQYF.

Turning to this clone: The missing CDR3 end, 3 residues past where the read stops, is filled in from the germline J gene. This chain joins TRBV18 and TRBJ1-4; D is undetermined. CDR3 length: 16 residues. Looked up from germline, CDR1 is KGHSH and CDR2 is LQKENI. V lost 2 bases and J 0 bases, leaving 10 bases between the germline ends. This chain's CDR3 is CASSPGRESTNEKLFF. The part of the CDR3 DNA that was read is TGTGCCAGCTCACCAGGGCGGGAATCAACTAATGAAAAA.

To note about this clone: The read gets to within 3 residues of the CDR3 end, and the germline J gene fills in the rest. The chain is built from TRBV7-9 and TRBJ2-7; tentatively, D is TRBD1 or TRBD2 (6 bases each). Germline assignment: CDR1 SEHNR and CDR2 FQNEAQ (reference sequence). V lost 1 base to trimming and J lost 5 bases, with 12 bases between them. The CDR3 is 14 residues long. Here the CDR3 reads CASSLETGRHEQYF. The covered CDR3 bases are TGTGCCAGCAGCTTAGAAACAGGGAGGCACGAG.

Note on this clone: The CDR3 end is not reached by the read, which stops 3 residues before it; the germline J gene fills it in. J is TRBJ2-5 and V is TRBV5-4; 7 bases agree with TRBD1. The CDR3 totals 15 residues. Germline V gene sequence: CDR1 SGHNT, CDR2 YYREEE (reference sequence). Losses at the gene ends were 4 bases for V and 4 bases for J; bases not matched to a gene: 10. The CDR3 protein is CASSPVGSGGETQYF. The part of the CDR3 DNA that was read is TGTGCCAGCAGCCCGGTGGGGTCAGGGGGAGAGACC.

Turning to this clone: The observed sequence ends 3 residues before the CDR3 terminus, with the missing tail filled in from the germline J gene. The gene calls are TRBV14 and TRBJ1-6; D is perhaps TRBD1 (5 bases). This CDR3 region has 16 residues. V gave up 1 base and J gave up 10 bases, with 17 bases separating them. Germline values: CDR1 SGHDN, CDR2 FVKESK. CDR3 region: CASSQALGGSGSPLHF. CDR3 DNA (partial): TGTGCCAGCAGCCAAGCCCTCGGGGGGAGCGGCTCACCC.

CDR3 in amino acids: CASSPGAGVSYDYTF. Incomplete CDR3 DNA: TGTGCCAGCTCACCGGGAGCGGGTGTATCCTACGAC. J is TRBJ1-2 and V is TRBV18; D is uncertain. The sequenced fragment ends 3 residues before the CDR3 boundary, so the rest is inferred from the germline J gene. CDR1 and CDR2 (germline): KGHSH, LQKENI. The CDR3 consists of 15 residues. The whole variable domain, remainder taken from reference TRBV18 and TRBJ1-2, is NAGVMQNPRHLVRRRGQEARLRCSPMKGHSHVYWYRQLPEEGLKFMVYLQKENIIDESGMPKERFSAEFPKEGPSILRIQQVVRGDSAAYFCASSPGAGVSYDYTFGSGTRLTVV.

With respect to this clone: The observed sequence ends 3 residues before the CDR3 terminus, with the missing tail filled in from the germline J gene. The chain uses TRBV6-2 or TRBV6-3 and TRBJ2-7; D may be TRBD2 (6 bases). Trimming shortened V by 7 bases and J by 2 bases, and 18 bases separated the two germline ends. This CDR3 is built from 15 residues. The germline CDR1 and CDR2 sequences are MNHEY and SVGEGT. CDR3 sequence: CASNNIAGPPYEQYF. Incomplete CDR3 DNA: TGTGCCAGCAATAACATCGCGGGGCCCCCCTACGAG.

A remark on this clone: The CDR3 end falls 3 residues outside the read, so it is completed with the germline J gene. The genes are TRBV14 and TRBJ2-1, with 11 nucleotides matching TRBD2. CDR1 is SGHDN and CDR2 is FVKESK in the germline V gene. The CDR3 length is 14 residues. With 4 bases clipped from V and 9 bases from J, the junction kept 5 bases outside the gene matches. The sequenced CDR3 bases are TGTGCCAGCAGCCTAGCTCTAGCGGGGGGTGAG. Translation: CASSLALAGGE. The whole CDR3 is CASSLALAGGEQFF.